Following are 18 T cell receptor beta chains from one sample sequenced in a study of OX40 agonist ivuxolimab in advanced cancers. Measured with immunoSEQ multiplex PCR; TCRdb has only the in-frame clones, and not every one. Here the sample spans 80,000 to 100,000 clones, 85% to 95% being singletons. The material sequenced was CD4+ or CD8+ T cells sorted from blood, taken in a trial of the OX40 agonist ivuxolimab. These TCRs come from an adult with an advanced solid tumor such as melanoma, head and neck, liver or kidney cancer.

The gene calls are TRBV4-2 and TRBJ1-4, with 12 bases fitting TRBD1. CDR1 LGHNA and CDR2 YNFKEQ come from the germline V gene. The V segment lost 4 bases and the J segment 7 bases; nucleotides outside the gene matches: 10. The CDR3 covers 17 residues. Written as DNA, the CDR3 is TGTGCCAGCAGCCTTACCGGGACAGGGGGCAGGGGTGAAAAACTGTTTTTT. This sequence encodes CASSLTGTGGRGEKLFF.

The V gene is TRBV27, the J gene TRBJ1-2, with TRBD1 identical over 7 bases. This CDR3 has 15 amino acids. V shed 0 bases, J shed 4 bases, and the junction held 5 bases outside the gene matches. From germline, CDR1 is MNHEY and CDR2 SMNVEV (reference sequence). This CDR3 is CASSLSLTGPYGYTF. As DNA, the CDR3 is TGTGCCAGCAGTTTATCGTTGACAGGGCCCTATGGCTACACCTTC.

This clone was seen a handful of times. The V gene is TRBV9, the J gene TRBJ1-1; TRBD1 is a possible D gene (5 bases). Germline V gives CDR1 SGDLS, CDR2 YYNGEE. V shed 3 bases and J shed 1 base, with 13 bases lying between them. The CDR3 loop spans 15 amino acids. CDR3 sequence reads: CASSALGTANTEAFF. For the CDR3, the DNA is TGTGCCAGCAGCGCCCTGGGGACGGCGAACACTGAAGCTTTCTTT.

The chain recombines TRBV25-1 with TRBJ2-1, with TRBD2 identical over 7 bases. Germline loops: CDR1 MGHDK, CDR2 SYGVNS. The V gene end was trimmed by 4 bases and the J gene end by 5 bases; junction bases not matched to a gene: 8. The CDR3 totals 15 residues. The CDR3 sequence is CASSGILAVHNEQFF. CDR3 nucleotide sequence: TGTGCCAGCAGTGGAATCCTAGCGGTACACAATGAGCAGTTCTTC.

The V gene is TRBV6-5, the J gene TRBJ2-1, with 10 bases aligning to TRBD2. Germline lookup yields CDR1 MNHEY and CDR2 SVGAGI. Unmatched junction bases numbered 5, after V lost 8 bases and J lost 1 base. CDR3 length: 15 residues. CDR3 loop: CASSLAGVSYNEQFF. The CDR3 bases are TGTGCCAGCTCCCTAGCGGGAGTTTCCTACAATGAGCAGTTCTTC.

The chain's CDR3 is CASNGRGRSNEKLFF. The CDR3 coding sequence is TGTGCCAGCAACGGAAGGGGAAGGTCGAATGAAAAACTGTTTTTT. The V gene is TRBV6-1, the J gene TRBJ1-4; maybe TRBD1 (5 bases). The CDR3 is 15 amino acids. Germline CDR1 and CDR2: MNHNS and SASEGT. V was trimmed by 7 bases and J by 5 bases, leaving 17 bases between them.

This rearrangement joins TRBV30 to TRBJ1-1, with 8 bases matching TRBD1. With 4 bases clipped from V and 1 base from J, the junction kept 8 bases outside the gene matches. This CDR3 contains 15 residues. Germline V gene lookup returns CDR1 GTSNPN and CDR2 SVGIG (reference sequence). The CDR3 nucleotides are TGTGCCTGGACTAAACTGGGACAGGAGAACACTGAAGCTTTCTTT. Translated: CAWTKLGQENTEAFF.

The sample holds one count of this clone. V usage is TRBV5-1 and J usage is TRBJ1-3, with TRBD1 matching 9 bases. From germline, CDR1 is SGHRS and CDR2 YFSETQ. This CDR3 has 17 amino acids. The junction had 8 bases not matched to a gene; V was cut back by 4 bases and J by 0 bases. The CDR3 region has the DNA TGCGCCAGCAGCACCACAGGGGGCGCATTCTCTGGAAACACCATATATTTT. Its protein product is CASSTTGGAFSGNTIYF.

The chain carries TRBV28 and TRBJ1-3, with 7 bases identical to TRBD1. V was pared by 4 bases and J by 2 bases, with 8 bases of the junction left unmatched. The germline V gene has CDR1 MDHEN and CDR2 SYDVKM. The CDR3 runs to 16 residues. This CDR3 is CASSYPSGQPGNTIYF. CDR3 coding DNA: TGTGCCAGCAGTTACCCATCGGGACAGCCTGGAAACACCATATATTTT.

The rearrangement links TRBV25-1 to TRBJ2-6; D is ambiguous. Looked up from germline, CDR1 is MGHDK and CDR2 is SYGVNS. There are 14 residues in the CDR3. Between the trimmed V and J ends, which lost 4 bases and 1 base, there was a span of 5 bases. This chain's CDR3 is CASSAGSGANVLTF. DNA for the CDR3: TGTGCCAGCAGTGCCGGGTCTGGGGCCAACGTCCTGACTTTC.

V and J are TRBV6-5 and TRBJ1-3, with D possibly matching TRBD1 (5 bases). Germline CDR1 and CDR2: MNHEY and SVGAGI. The CDR3 is 13 amino acids. The V gene lost 5 bases and the J gene lost 4 bases, with 9 bases spanning the gap. This CDR3 reads CASSDRDGNTIYF. CDR3 DNA: TGTGCCAGCAGTGATAGGGACGGAAACACCATATATTTT.

This chain links TRBV5-1 with TRBJ1-2, with 10 bases that match TRBD1. The ends lost 2 bases at V and 8 bases at J; junction bases unmatched: 6. From germline, CDR1 is SGHRS and CDR2 YFSETQ. This CDR3 is built from 14 residues. CDR3 region: CASSFGTGVYGYTF. In DNA, the CDR3 is TGCGCCAGCAGCTTTGGGACAGGGGTATACGGCTACACCTTC.

CDR3 coding DNA: TGTGCCAGCAGTGGTCAGGGGGCGCATTACAATGAGCAGTTCTTC. Translated, it gives CASSGQGAHYNEQFF. This chain uses TRBV2 with TRBJ2-1; 8 nucleotides match TRBD1. Per the germline V gene, CDR1 is SNHLY and CDR2 is FYNNEI. With 4 bases clipped from V and 4 bases from J, the junction kept 6 bases outside the gene matches. This CDR3 is 15 amino acids long.

The V call is TRBV6-5, the J call TRBJ1-6, with D uncertain. CDR1 MNHEY and CDR2 SVGAGI come from the germline V gene. The CDR3 contains 14 residues. V lost 0 bases, J lost 7 bases, and 7 bases lay in between. The CDR3: CASSYSGQNSPLHF. CDR3 nucleotide sequence: TGTGCCAGCAGTTACTCCGGGCAGAATTCACCCCTCCACTTT.

The rearrangement uses TRBV27 and TRBJ2-1, with no clear D. The CDR3 runs to 13 residues. Germline CDR1 and CDR2: MNHEY and SMNVEV (reference sequence). Trimming pared 8 bases from V and 3 bases from J, leaving 11 bases between. The CDR3 is CASRYVGYNEQFF. The CDR3 nucleotides read TGTGCCAGCCGGTATGTTGGCTACAATGAGCAGTTCTTC.

The chain carries TRBV5-1 and TRBJ2-3; D may correspond to TRBD1 or TRBD2 (5 bases each). In germline, CDR1 is SGHRS, CDR2 YFSETQ. The ends were cut back, 6 bases at V and 2 bases at J, with 13 bases in the middle. The CDR3 runs 14 residues. The CDR3 DNA is TGCGCCAGCAACCCCTGGGGGTCCACAGATACGCAGTATTTT. Translating gives CASNPWGSTDTQYF.

The sample holds a few counts of this clone. The J gene is TRBJ1-2, the V gene TRBV29-1; possibly TRBD1 for D (6 bases). The CDR3 sequence is 13 residues long. V was clipped by 7 bases and J by 7 bases, with 19 bases between them. The V gene's germline CDR1 is SQVTM and CDR2 ANQGSEA. The chain's CDR3 is CSGREFGRGGYTF. For the CDR3, the DNA is TGCAGCGGCCGGGAATTCGGCAGGGGTGGCTACACCTTC.

The chain has TRBV7-9 and TRBJ1-6; D not certain. Trimming cost V 3 bases and J 10 bases, with 10 bases left between them. CDR1 is SEHNR and CDR2 is FQNEAQ in the germline V gene (reference sequence). This CDR3 is 13 amino acids long. This CDR3 is CASSFGAWSPLHF. DNA for the CDR3: TGTGCCAGCAGCTTCGGAGCATGGTCACCCCTCCACTTT.